The subject of this entry is one TCR beta chain. The antigen it binds to is not known. Nothing much larger sits one base from this clone, and base qualities are not available. This specimen belongs to a study of blood T cell repertoires in COVID-19 (dated by TCRdb to the early 2020s). About the full investigation: Collaborator samples came from the United States, Italy and Spain and covered acute and convalescent phases of COVID-19. The prospective study material was composed of cDNA or gDNA derived from T cells, B-cell-depleted T cells, or PBMCs. The samples were drawn from the first 160 participants of the ongoing ImmuneRACE study and from 950 to 1,500 subjects provided by 6 global collaborators. Sample metadata almost always included a de-identified subject ID, COVID-19 status, age in years and sex. Where available, HLA class I and class II types were taken from metadata supplied by the sample provider and were not determined by assay-based typing. The dataset comprised deeply sampled blood TCRbeta repertoires from subjects exposed to, actively infected with, or recovered from COVID-19. The repertoires were made available in a free public database intended to serve as a resource for research on the immune response to SARS-CoV-2. The full study reports these points: The amount of clinical and demographic metadata varied by source and participant and was provided uncurated.

The immunoSEQ Assay, a bias-controlled multiplex PCR, was used to amplify TCRbeta CDR3 regions from genomic DNA. The original pipeline was this. Within the assay, amplification of reference gene primers was used to estimate how many nucleated cells each sample contained. Sequence reads were collapsed and filtered to measure the absolute abundance of every unique TCRbeta CDR3 rearrangement. For each sample, productive Simpson clonality was calculated by taking the square root of Simpson's diversity index across productive rearrangements. Not all clones reach the TCRdb copy of this immuneACCESS table, which keeps in-frame sequences only. Checked studies attribute under half of the gap to unresolved V genes and leave the rest unexplained. The D gene and trimming were derived from the DNA, and the V and J assignments and clone size from that table. For this sample there are around 200,000 clones; around nine tenths appear just once. The ten most abundant clones make up approximately 6.2% of the sample.

Another Seattle source contributed samples from volunteer blood donors who had recovered from COVID-19. Whole blood was collected in K2EDTA tubes by collaborating institutions according to the institutions' own protocols. For TCRbeta analysis, collaborators shipped samples as frozen whole blood, isolated PBMCs, or DNA extracted from either of those sample types. The sample was peripheral blood. This receptor was obtained from a man in his fifties or sixties who had recovered from COVID-19.

The sequenced DNA: TGTGCCAGCAGTTATCAGGGTGGCGGCTCCCTAGGCCTCTCTGGGGCCAACGTCCTGACTTTC. This sequence encodes CASSYQGGGSLGLSGANVLTF. Recombination linked TRBV27 to TRBJ2-6, and TRBD1 may be the D gene, going by 5 matching bases. The cysteine opens and the phenylalanine closes a CDR3 of 21 amino acids. Only CDR3 DNA is held: 63 bases, read in frame from base 1. Taken from the germline V gene (reference sequence), the CDR1 and CDR2 loops are MNHEY and SMNVEV. V is clipped by 4 bases and J by 0 bases, and the sequence between their germline boundaries is 25 bases long.